This T cell receptor (beta chain) derives from a study of control samples from healthy donors and cancer patients. Here immunoSEQ multiplex PCR was the method, and the copy in TCRdb shows in-frame clones only, minus some. The table shows about 20,000 clones, with 86% occurring only once. The CDR3 is 16 amino acids. Germline CDR1 and CDR2: LNHDA and SQIVND (reference sequence). A remark on this clone: At one boundary the junction diverges from the germline segment, which might be a read error.

The V call is TRBV19, the J call TRBJ2-4, with 10 positions matching TRBD1. Sequencing was carried out using PBMCs. This receptor was taken from a woman in her seventies with colorectal cancer. CDR3 region: CASGMGDRGAGNIQYF. CDR3 nucleotides: TGTGCCAGTGGTATGGGGGACAGGGGAGCGGGAAACATTCAGTACTTC. The entire variable domain, with the rest obtained from reference TRBV19 and TRBJ2-4, is as follows: DGGITQSPKYLFRKEGQNVTLSCEQNLNHDAMYWYRQDPGQGLRLIYYSQIVNDFQKGDIAEGYSVSREKKESFPLTVTSAQKNPTAFYLCASGMGDRGAGNIQYFGAGTRLSVL.